Listed here are 26 T cell receptor beta chains from one sample, sequenced in a study of T-cell reconstitution after alpha-beta-depleted transplantation in children. Library preparation (for TCRbeta) was performed with unique molecular identifiers. TCRdb re-analysed the PCR reads in MiXCR, keeping a single row per CDR3 protein. Counted here are some 300,000 distinct CDR3 sequences, around a tenth occurring once; the ten biggest clones make up 7.5%. The input for sequencing was PBMCs, taken before TCRalphabeta/CD19-depleted stem cell transplant. The receptors originated from a boy in the first two years of life with acute myeloid leukemia, due to receive a stem cell transplant.

This clonotype was detected ten times or more. The rearrangement uses TRBV11-2 and TRBJ2-5; no firm D call. Germline CDR1 and CDR2: SGHAT and FQNNGV. The ends were cut back, 2 bases at V and 3 bases at J, with 16 bases in the middle. There are 16 residues in the CDR3. CDR3 DNA sequence: TGTGCCAGCAGCTTATCACCATTCAGATCGGAAGAGACCCAGTACTTC. It specifies CASSLSPFRSEETQYF. The variable domain in full, with the rest retrieved from reference TRBV11-2 and TRBJ2-5, is EAGVAQSPRYKIIEKRQSVAFWCNPISGHATLYWYQQILGQGPKLLIQFQNNGVVDDSQLPKDRFSAERLKGVDSTLKIQPAKLEDSAVYLCASSLSPFRSEETQYFGPGTRLLVL.

This chain links TRBV19 with TRBJ1-5; unclear D gene. Germline CDR1 LNHDA, CDR2 SQIVND (reference sequence). V was shortened by 5 bases and J by 4 bases, with 6 bases between the two germline ends. This CDR3 comprises 12 residues. The CDR3 protein is CASSWRNQPQHF. The CDR3 DNA sequence: TGTGCCAGTAGTTGGCGGAATCAGCCCCAGCATTTT.

This clonotype has more than one count but fewer than ten. The chain combines TRBV29-1 with TRBJ2-5; no clear D. CDR1 and CDR2 (germline): SQVTM, ANQGSEA. The length of the CDR3 is 13 residues. V lost 7 bases, J lost 1 base, and 13 bases lay in between. The CDR3: CSAPAPPQETQYF. CDR3 bases: TGCAGCGCCCCCGCCCCTCCCCAAGAGACCCAGTACTTC.

There are many counts of this clonotype. The chain couples TRBV6-5 to TRBJ1-1, with D maybe TRBD1 (6 bases). The V end lost 2 bases, the J end lost 0 bases, and 10 bases lay between the germline ends. Germline V gives CDR1 MNHEY, CDR2 SVGAGI. CDR3 length: 15 amino acids. In nucleotides, the CDR3 is TGTGCCAGCAGTTACCGACAGGAGATGAACACTGAAGCTTTCTTT. Residues: CASSYRQEMNTEAFF.

This clonotype was detected many times. The chain links TRBV9 to TRBJ2-1; 7 bases align to TRBD2. Looked up from germline, CDR1 is SGDLS and CDR2 is YYNGEE. The CDR3 has 14 residues. The junction had 4 bases not matched to a gene; V was cut back by 0 bases and J by 7 bases. Here the CDR3 DNA reads TGTGCCAGCAGCGTAGCGGGGGGACTTAATGAGCAGTTCTTC. This translates into CASSVAGGLNEQFF.

This clonotype was counted at least ten times. This chain uses TRBV7-3 with TRBJ2-7, with a tentative D call TRBD1 (6 bases). The V end was cut by 4 bases, the J end by 3 bases, with 10 bases between. The V gene's germline CDR1 is SGHTA and CDR2 FQGTGA. The CDR3 is 13 amino acids. In DNA, the CDR3 is TGTGCCAGCAGCTCGGACAGCAACTACGAGCAGTACTTC. As protein: CASSSDSNYEQYF.

This clonotype has just a few counts. The chain recombines TRBV12-3 or TRBV12-4 with TRBJ2-1; 9 nucleotides align to TRBD2. After removal of 2 bases from V and 8 bases from J, the junction contained 4 bases not matched to a gene. The length of the CDR3 is 14 residues. The CDR3 loop is CASSLWGLADEQFF. For the CDR3, the DNA is TGTGCCAGCAGTTTATGGGGACTAGCCGATGAGCAGTTCTTC.

Only a few counts were recorded for this clonotype. This chain uses TRBV6-2 or TRBV6-3 with TRBJ2-2; 11 bases are a match to TRBD2. The CDR3 is 16 residues long. The trim removed 4 bases at V and 4 bases at J, leaving 5 bases unmatched. Germline-derived CDR1 and CDR2 are MNHEY and SVGEGT. The CDR3 is CASSLSLAGGTGELFF. CDR3 nucleotides: TGTGCCAGCAGTTTATCCCTAGCGGGGGGCACCGGGGAGCTGTTTTTT.

This clonotype was found many times. The chain combines TRBV6-5 with TRBJ1-2; maybe TRBD1 (6 bases). CDR1 MNHEY and CDR2 SVGAGI come from the germline V gene. The CDR3 consists of 14 residues. Trimming removed 7 bases from V and 6 bases from J, with 18 bases in between. CDR3 in amino acids: CASKGVLLHNGYTF. CDR3 sequence (DNA): TGTGCCAGCAAGGGGGTTCTTTTGCACAATGGCTACACCTTC.

This clonotype was recorded many times. The chain couples TRBV6-5 to TRBJ2-7; possible D gene TRBD1, 6 bases. The CDR3 sequence is 14 residues long. Looked up from germline, CDR1 is MNHEY and CDR2 is SVGAGI. With 6 bases removed from V and 4 bases from J, the gap between germline ends came to 16 bases. CDR3 DNA sequence: TGTGCCAGCAGCGCTTATTCGGGACAATACGAGCAGTACTTC. Translation gives CASSAYSGQYEQYF.

This clonotype was seen ten or more times. The chain combines TRBV29-1 with TRBJ2-1; 8 bases match TRBD2. V shed 5 bases and J 8 bases; nucleotides not matched to a gene: 11. This CDR3 is 14 amino acids long. Germline values: CDR1 SQVTM, CDR2 ANQGSEA. Here the CDR3 DNA reads TGCAGCGTTACCCCCCAGCGGGAGACTTATGAGCAGTTCTTC. This translates into CSVTPQRETYEQFF.

The CDR3 coding sequence is TGTGCCAGCAGTTACGATCCTTCAGGACACTACGAGCAGTACTTC. Translating it yields CASSYDPSGHYEQYF. V gene TRBV6-5 combines with J gene TRBJ2-7; D may be TRBD1 (5 bases). Deletions cut 2 bases from V and 3 bases from J, with 14 bases between. Germline values: CDR1 MNHEY, CDR2 SVGAGI. The CDR3 has 15 residues.

This clonotype was seen ten or more times. The genes are TRBV6-5 and TRBJ1-5, with TRBD1 as a possible D gene (5 bases). The CDR3 is 14 amino acids. The germline V gene encodes CDR1 MNHEY and CDR2 SVGAGI. V dropped 5 bases and J dropped 1 base, with 9 bases sitting between them. DNA for the CDR3: TGTGCCAGCAGTCCCCAGGGCAGCAATCAGCCCCAGCATTTT. Amino acid sequence: CASSPQGSNQPQHF.

About this clonotype itself: Since a much larger clone is just one base distant, this may be a read error. The chain links TRBV27 to TRBJ2-1; D possibly corresponds to TRBD1 (5 bases). Per germline, CDR1 MNHEY and CDR2 SMNVEV (reference sequence). The length of the CDR3 is 16 residues. CDR3 sequence: CASSLQGRVSLNDQFF. CDR3 sequence (DNA): TGTGCCAGCAGTTTACAGGGCAGGGTCTCGCTGAATGACCAGTTCTTC.

With regard to this clonotype: Being one base from a much bigger clone, this may be a read error. J is TRBJ2-3 and V is TRBV5-1, with a tentative D call TRBD2 (6 bases). Trimming left V 1 base short and J 3 bases short, with 15 bases between. This CDR3 comprises 16 residues. Germline V lookup: CDR1 SGHRS, CDR2 YFSETQ. The CDR3 DNA is TGCGCCAGCAGCTTGTTGGGGAGGATTTCTACAGATACGCAGTATTTT. Protein: CASSLLGRISTDTQYF.

This clonotype was recorded many times. The gene calls are TRBV25-1 and TRBJ2-2; no firm D call. Between the trimmed V and J ends, which lost 4 bases and 4 bases, there was a span of 10 bases. The CDR3 loop spans 14 amino acids. Per germline, CDR1 MGHDK and CDR2 SYGVNS. The CDR3 region is CASSGTFSTGELFF. In DNA, the CDR3 is TGTGCCAGCAGTGGGACCTTTTCCACCGGGGAGCTGTTTTTT. The whole variable domain, filled in from reference TRBV25-1 and TRBJ2-2, reads EADIYQTPRYLVIGTGKKITLECSQTMGHDKMYWYQQDPGMELHLIHYSYGVNSTEKGDLSSESTVSRIRTEHFPLTLESARPSHTSQYLCASSGTFSTGELFFGEGSRLTVL.

This chain connects TRBV7-9 to TRBJ2-1, with TRBD2 as a possible D gene (5 bases). The V and J ends lost 5 bases and 2 bases respectively, with 10 bases between them. This CDR3 is 14 amino acids long. CDR1 is SEHNR and CDR2 is FQNEAQ in the germline V gene (reference sequence). CDR3 sequence reads: CASSDPGTYNEQFF. CDR3 DNA: TGTGCCAGCAGCGATCCCGGGACCTACAATGAGCAGTTCTTC.

Ten or more counts support this clonotype. The chain employs TRBV20-1 and TRBJ1-2; a possible D gene is TRBD1 (5 bases). Germline V CDR1 and CDR2: DFQATT, SNEGSKA (reference sequence). The CDR3 has 13 amino acids. Trimming took off 1 base at V and 4 bases at J, with 10 bases between the two ends. The DNA for the CDR3 is TGCAGTGCTAGAGGGGGGGGGATCTATGGCTACACCTTC. This gives the protein CSARGGGIYGYTF.

This clonotype was observed at least ten times. The rearrangement links TRBV7-3 to TRBJ1-6; D is ambiguous. V was pared by 2 bases and J by 7 bases, with 12 bases between. This CDR3 spans 15 amino acids. Germline V gene data show CDR1 as SGHTA and CDR2 as FQGTGA. CDR3 protein: CASSLGPGVNSPLHF. In DNA form, the CDR3 reads TGTGCCAGCAGCTTAGGGCCAGGCGTAAATTCACCCCTCCACTTT. Full variable domain (outside the CDR3, taken from reference TRBV7-3 and TRBJ1-6): GAGVSQTPSNKVTEKGKYVELRCDPISGHTALYWYRQSLGQGPEFLIYFQGTGAADDSGLPNDRFFAVRPEGSVSTLKIQRTERGDSAVYLCASSLGPGVNSPLHFGNGTRLTVT.

There are many counts of this clonotype. The V call is TRBV3-1, the J call TRBJ2-3, with D possibly being TRBD2 (5 bases). Germline lookup yields CDR1 LGHDT and CDR2 YNNKEL (reference sequence). The CDR3 totals 11 residues. Trimming took 4 bases from V and 6 from J, leaving 5 bases between them. CDR3 bases: TGTGCCAGCAGCCCGGGGGATACGCAGTATTTT. It yields the protein CASSPGDTQYF.

Turning to this clonotype: This may stem from a read error, because a much larger clone lies one nucleotide away. Since the CDR3 does not end with the conserved phenylalanine or tryptophan, this likely comes from a read error. The chain links TRBV28 to TRBJ1-3, with 7 nucleotides matching TRBD1. V shed 5 bases and J 4 bases; nucleotides not matched to a gene: 8. This CDR3 contains 15 residues. Germline assignment: CDR1 MDHEN and CDR2 SYDVKM. The CDR3 loop is CASSGPRDSGNTIYL. The CDR3 bases are TGTGCCAGCAGTGGCCCCCGGGACAGCGGAAACACCATATATCTT.

This clonotype was detected a few times. The genes are TRBV12-3 or TRBV12-4 and TRBJ2-1, with D perhaps being TRBD1 or TRBD2 (5 bases each). The CDR3 runs 14 residues. The V end lost 2 bases, the J end lost 7 bases, and 12 bases lay between the germline ends. This CDR3 is CASSLKGTENEQFF. The CDR3, as DNA: TGTGCCAGCAGTTTAAAAGGGACGGAGAATGAGCAGTTCTTC.

This chain joins TRBV18 and TRBJ2-5, with 8 bases fitting TRBD2. The CDR3 length is 14 residues. Germline CDR1 and CDR2: KGHSH and LQKENI. Trimming removed 6 bases from V and 1 base from J; junction bases left unmatched: 4. The CDR3 reads CASSQRGGQETQYF. The CDR3, as DNA: TGTGCCAGCTCCCAACGGGGGGGCCAAGAGACCCAGTACTTC.

This clonotype was picked up many times. V and J are TRBV24-1 and TRBJ2-3; D is perhaps TRBD1 (5 bases). This CDR3 region has 16 residues. CDR1 KGHDR and CDR2 SFDVKD come from the germline V gene. V gave up 1 base and J gave up 0 bases, with 10 bases separating them. CDR3 sequence reads: CATSDFARASTDTQYF. CDR3 DNA: TGTGCCACCAGTGATTTCGCCAGGGCTAGCACAGATACGCAGTATTTT.

This clonotype was detected many times. V usage is TRBV3-1 and J usage is TRBJ1-2; TRBD1 might be the D (5 bases). This CDR3 has 15 residues. Trimming shortened V by 2 bases and J by 1 base, and 11 bases separated the two germline ends. Germline V gene data show CDR1 as LGHDT and CDR2 as YNNKEL (reference sequence). CDR3 DNA: TGTGCCAGCAGCCAATCTCTACAGGATAACTATGGCTACACCTTC. Its translation is CASSQSLQDNYGYTF.

This clonotype was seen more than once but under ten times. V and J are TRBV12-3 or TRBV12-4 and TRBJ1-2, with D unresolved. V lost 3 bases to trimming and J lost 3 bases, with 8 bases between them. The CDR3 spans 13 residues. This chain's CDR3 is CASSFGGDYGYTF. CDR3 nucleotides: TGTGCCAGCAGTTTCGGTGGGGACTATGGCTACACCTTC.